Here is one T cell receptor beta chain with its context. The data derive from a study of tumour-infiltrating T cells in Burkitt lymphoma. Study overall: Productive clonality predicted overall and progression-free survival.

Clones were read by immunoSEQ multiplex PCR, and TCRdb kept only the in-frame ones, dropping some. The table shows a few thousand clones, with more than 75% occurring only once. The source of this sequence is a human donor with diffuse large B-cell lymphoma. The source material was tumor tissue.

The CDR3 loop is CASSATGRTGELFF. The CDR3 coding sequence is TGTGCCAGCAGCGCGACAGGACGCACCGGGGAGCTGTTTTTT. The V and J genes are TRBV7-2 and TRBJ2-2, with D perhaps matching TRBD1 (6 bases). CDR1 and CDR2 (germline): SGHTA, FQGNSA. The V gene lost 5 bases and the J gene lost 4 bases, with 11 bases spanning the gap. This CDR3 is 14 amino acids long.